This TCR beta chain was sequenced during a study of cytomegalovirus exposure and HLA in healthy donors. Whole-study results and caveats: For TCR beta chains, V- and J-gene trimming was later linked to a missense DCLRE1C variant. Within an earlier analysis, most TCR beta V segments proved productive either about 87% or about 30% of the time.

Remarks on this clone: Its antigen is still unknown.

Trimming took off 2 bases at V and 7 bases at J, with 12 bases between the two ends. Germline lookup yields CDR1 KGHSH and CDR2 LQKENI. The CDR3 sequence is 14 residues long. The PCR contained 60 Vbeta and 13 Jbeta primers. The data were produced by immunoSEQ multiplex PCR, yet TCRdb's version contains in-frame clones alone and is incomplete. The sample carries a few hundred thousand clones, around 66% recorded once. V gene TRBV18 combines with J gene TRBJ1-5; D unclear. The sequencing sample was made of PBMCs. The receptor was isolated from a female donor in good health and CMV-seronegative. CDR3 nucleotide sequence: TGTGCCAGCTCACCAACACCCGGAGGGCAGCCCCAGCATTTT. Encoded protein: CASSPTPGGQPQHF. Together with reference TRBV18 and TRBJ1-5, the CDR3 gives the full variable domain: NAGVMQNPRHLVRRRGQEARLRCSPMKGHSHVYWYRQLPEEGLKFMVYLQKENIIDESGMPKERFSAEFPKEGPSILRIQQVVRGDSAAYFCASSPTPGGQPQHFGDGTRLSIL.